Each of the 30 T cell receptor beta chains below was sequenced from the same sample in a study of CD4+ T cells in melanoma. Only in-frame clones appear in the TCRdb table, and some are missing; sequencing was by immunoSEQ multiplex PCR. The sample contains 9,500 to 11,000 clones, 50% to 65% of which appear only once. Sequenced material: cells from a culture (not recorded whether cultured in vitro). Every receptor here comes from a human donor with melanoma.

The chain has TRBV4-1 and TRBJ1-5; D gene ambiguous. Germline V gene sequence: CDR1 MGHRA, CDR2 YSYEKL. This CDR3 region has 17 residues. V shed 0 bases and J shed 0 bases, with 12 bases lying between them. CDR3 sequence reads: CASSQDGSRRSNQPQHF. CDR3 in DNA: TGCGCCAGCAGCCAAGATGGAAGCAGGCGTAGCAATCAGCCCCAGCATTTT.

This clone was seen only a few times. The chain combines TRBV30 with TRBJ2-6; TRBD1 matches at 12 bases. The germline gives CDR1 GTSNPN, CDR2 SVGIG (reference sequence). CDR3 length: 15 amino acids. CDR3 region: CAAGTGGAGANVLTF. For the CDR3, the DNA is TGTGCTGCCGGGACAGGGGGCGCTGGGGCCAACGTCCTGACTTTC.

The rearrangement joins TRBV7-9 to TRBJ2-3, with TRBD1 as a possible D gene (6 bases). This CDR3 region has 15 residues. V shed 4 bases and J shed 1 base, with 12 bases lying between them. CDR1 and CDR2 from the germline V gene are SEHNR and FQNEAQ (reference sequence). This CDR3 is CASSWGRQGTDTQYF. The CDR3 DNA follows: TGTGCCAGCAGCTGGGGTAGACAGGGCACAGATACGCAGTATTTT.

This sequence joins TRBV5-8 and TRBJ2-5; 9 nucleotides match TRBD1. Trimming at V came to 4 bases and at J to 5 bases, leaving 15 bases not matched to a gene. CDR1 and CDR2 (germline): SGHTS, YDEGEE. The CDR3 totals 17 residues. The CDR3 sequence is CASSTGTGSGRRETQYF. The CDR3 DNA follows: TGTGCCAGCAGCACTGGGACAGGGAGTGGTCGACGGGAGACCCAGTACTTC.

The chain employs TRBV2 and TRBJ2-5; D is undetermined. The germline CDR1 and CDR2 sequences are SNHLY and FYNNEI. The CDR3 has 14 amino acids. With 8 bases removed from V and 7 bases from J, the gap between germline ends came to 20 bases. This CDR3 reads CASSQAGQSGTQYF. The CDR3 coding sequence is TGTGCCAGCTCCCAGGCAGGCCAATCGGGGACCCAGTACTTC.

The chain's CDR3 is CASSLMAGITGELFF. The CDR3 nucleotides are TGTGCCAGCAGCTTAATGGCAGGGATCACCGGGGAGCTGTTTTTT. The rearrangement uses TRBV7-3 and TRBJ2-2, with D possibly matching TRBD1 (5 bases). This CDR3 is 15 amino acids long. Germline V CDR1 and CDR2: SGHTA, FQGTGA. With 1 base removed from V and 4 bases from J, the gap between germline ends came to 10 bases.

The chain has TRBV4-2 and TRBJ2-3; D could derive from TRBD1 or TRBD2 (5 bases each). Germline V gene sequence: CDR1 LGHNA, CDR2 YNFKEQ. The CDR3 consists of 17 residues. V was shortened by 4 bases and J by 0 bases, with 17 bases between the two germline ends. The CDR3 bases are TGTGCCAGCAGCCCCGAGCCGACGGGACGAAGCACAGATACGCAGTATTTT. Encoded protein: CASSPEPTGRSTDTQYF.

The chain is built from TRBV29-1 and TRBJ2-3; D remains ambiguous. CDR3 length: 12 residues. Between the trimmed V and J ends, which lost 3 bases and 5 bases, there was a span of 9 bases. The germline V gene encodes CDR1 SQVTM and CDR2 ANQGSEA. CDR3 bases: TGCAGCGTTGATGTCGTGGGAGATACGCAGTATTTT. Protein product: CSVDVVGDTQYF.

The chain recombines TRBV7-2 with TRBJ2-2, with D possibly TRBD2 on 5 matching bases. CDR3 length: 15 residues. The V end lost 5 bases, the J end lost 5 bases, and 15 bases lay between the germline ends. Germline-derived CDR1 and CDR2 are SGHTA and FQGNSA. CDR3 coding DNA: TGTGCCAGCAGCCAAGTAGCCGGGGTAACCGGGGAGCTGTTTTTT. This encodes CASSQVAGVTGELFF.

The chain joins TRBV5-4 to TRBJ2-2; TRBD2 agrees at 7 bases. Germline trimming cut 10 bases from V and 6 bases from J; bases unmatched to any gene: 15. Germline V gene lookup returns CDR1 SGHNT and CDR2 YYREEE (reference sequence). CDR3 length equals 15 residues. The CDR3 DNA follows: TGTGCCGTCCCGATGGCGGGGGTCGGTGCCGGGGAGCTGTTTTTT. This encodes CAVPMAGVGAGELFF. Full variable domain (outside the CDR3, taken from reference TRBV5-4 and TRBJ2-2): ETGVTQSPTHLIKTRGQQVTLRCSSQSGHNTVSWYQQALGQGPQFIFQYYREEENGRGNFPPRFSGLQFPNYSSELNVNALELDDSALYLCAVPMAGVGAGELFFGEGSRLTVL.

The V call is TRBV7-2, the J call TRBJ2-5, with D hard to call. Trimming stripped 5 bases from V and 5 bases from J, with 12 bases between. Germline CDR1 SGHTA, CDR2 FQGNSA. The CDR3 sequence is 13 residues long. The CDR3 DNA reads TGTGCCAGCAGCCCCCCCGTGGGGGAGACCCAGTACTTC. Its protein product is CASSPPVGETQYF. The full variable domain, in which reference TRBV7-2 and TRBJ2-5 provide the parts outside the CDR3, is GAGVSQSPSNKVTEKGKDVELRCDPISGHTALYWYRQSLGQGLEFLIYFQGNSAPDKSGLPSDRFSAERTGGSVSTLTIQRTQQEDSAVYLCASSPPVGETQYFGPGTRLLVL.

This clone appeared once. This chain uses TRBV5-5 with TRBJ1-1, with D possibly matching TRBD1 (5 bases). Trimming left V 4 bases short and J 4 bases short, with 11 bases between. CDR1 is SGHKS, CDR2 YYEKEE, per germline (reference sequence). CDR3 length equals 13 residues. CDR3 in amino acids: CASSGGGFTEAFF. CDR3 DNA: TGTGCCAGCAGCGGGGGGGGTTTCACTGAAGCTTTCTTT.

The V and J genes are TRBV10-1 and TRBJ1-1, with D perhaps matching TRBD1 (6 bases). Germline CDR1 WNHNN, CDR2 SYGVQD (reference sequence). The CDR3 covers 17 residues. V lost 1 base and J lost 3, with 18 bases in between. The DNA for the CDR3 is TGCGCCAGCAGTGAGTTTAGGGGGTTAGAGAAAGACACTGAAGCTTTCTTT. Amino acid sequence: CASSEFRGLEKDTEAFF.

The chain links TRBV6-5 to TRBJ1-4; the D gene is possibly TRBD1 (6 bases). Germline V lookup: CDR1 MNHEY, CDR2 SVGAGI. This CDR3 comprises 14 residues. Trimming removed 6 bases at V and 0 bases at J, with 8 bases between. CDR3 in amino acids: CASRDSTTNEKLFF. CDR3 nucleotide sequence: TGTGCCAGCAGGGACAGTACAACTAATGAAAAACTGTTTTTT.

This sequence joins TRBV7-9 and TRBJ2-1; no firm D call. The germline V and J ends were trimmed by 1 base and 0 bases, with 13 bases remaining between them. Germline-derived CDR1 and CDR2 are SEHNR and FQNEAQ (reference sequence). CDR3 size: 17 residues. The CDR3 nucleotides read TGTGCCAGCAGCTTAGGCTCCAGGTCCGGCTCCTACAATGAGCAGTTCTTC. Translated, it gives CASSLGSRSGSYNEQFF.

This chain uses TRBV6-5 with TRBJ2-3, with TRBD1 identical over 10 bases. CDR3 length: 16 residues. V lost 0 bases to trimming and J lost 1 base; unmatched junction nucleotides: 1. In germline, CDR1 is MNHEY, CDR2 SVGAGI. For the CDR3, the DNA is TGTGCCAGCAGTTACTCCGGGACAGGGGGCACAGATACGCAGTATTTT. This translates into CASSYSGTGGTDTQYF.

The rearrangement links TRBV6-5 to TRBJ1-1; D gene unclear. Germline assignment: CDR1 MNHEY and CDR2 SVGAGI. The CDR3 extends over 13 amino acids. The V gene lost 4 bases and the J gene lost 7 bases, with 13 bases spanning the gap. The CDR3 DNA is TGTGCCAGCAGTTCCCGTTTCACAGTTGAAGCTTTCTTT. This codes for CASSSRFTVEAFF.

CDR3 DNA sequence: TGTGCCAGCAGCCAATCGGGACAGGGCAATTCACCCCTCCACTTT. This translates into CASSQSGQGNSPLHF. This chain uses TRBV4-2 with TRBJ1-6, with 9 bases matching TRBD1. Unmatched junction bases numbered 3, after V lost 2 bases and J lost 7 bases. This CDR3 comprises 15 residues. The germline V gene has CDR1 LGHNA and CDR2 YNFKEQ.

The chain combines TRBV19 with TRBJ2-7; possibly TRBD1 for D (6 bases). CDR3 length: 16 residues. Germline V lookup: CDR1 LNHDA, CDR2 SQIVND (reference sequence). The V gene lost 3 bases and the J gene lost 0 bases, with 15 bases spanning the gap. The CDR3: CASSIPRGRHSYEQYF. CDR3 bases: TGTGCCAGTAGTATCCCCAGGGGCCGACACTCCTACGAGCAGTACTTC.

The rearrangement joins TRBV6-5 to TRBJ1-3; a weak D match, TRBD1 (6 bases). This CDR3 is 15 amino acids long. V was trimmed by 5 bases and J by 1 base, leaving 12 bases between them. Germline V gene data show CDR1 as MNHEY and CDR2 as SVGAGI. This CDR3 is CASSTDRLSGNTIYF. In nucleotides, the CDR3 is TGTGCCAGCAGTACTGACAGGTTATCTGGAAACACCATATATTTT.

The V and J genes are TRBV25-1 and TRBJ1-4; 9 bases fit TRBD1. The CDR3 is made up of 16 amino acids. Trimming removed 8 bases from V and 5 bases from J; junction bases left unmatched: 12. Germline-derived CDR1 and CDR2 are MGHDK and SYGVNS. This CDR3 is CASGTADRGTNEKLFF. The CDR3 DNA is TGTGCCAGCGGTACTGCGGACAGGGGTACAAATGAAAAACTGTTTTTT.

This clone was seen a single time. This chain links TRBV2 with TRBJ1-1; 10 positions match TRBD1. The V and J ends lost 1 base and 7 bases, in that order; junction bases with no gene match: 6. Germline values: CDR1 SNHLY, CDR2 FYNNEI. The CDR3 runs to 15 residues. The CDR3: CASSEGQGARLEAFF. CDR3 coding DNA: TGTGCCAGCAGTGAAGGACAGGGGGCCCGCCTTGAAGCTTTCTTT.

This clone showed up just a few times. The chain couples TRBV5-4 to TRBJ1-4; D gene ambiguous. V lost 4 bases to trimming and J lost 4 bases, with 14 bases between them. The CDR3 sequence is 15 residues long. Germline V CDR1 and CDR2: SGHNT, YYREEE (reference sequence). The CDR3, as DNA: TGTGCCAGCAGCCGCTCCGGAGGAAATAATGAAAAACTGTTTTTT. This codes for CASSRSGGNNEKLFF.

This rearrangement joins TRBV5-1 to TRBJ2-2, with 12 bases that match TRBD2. CDR1 and CDR2 (germline): SGHRS, YFSETQ. The CDR3 spans 17 residues. Germline trimming cut 2 bases from V and 5 bases from J; bases unmatched to any gene: 7. The CDR3: CASSFLAGGRVTGELFF. CDR3 sequence (DNA): TGCGCCAGCAGCTTTCTAGCGGGGGGGCGTGTGACCGGGGAGCTGTTTTTT.

The chain links TRBV19 to TRBJ2-7; 9 bases are a match to TRBD2. Germline CDR1 is LNHDA and CDR2 is SQIVND (reference sequence). Trimming removed 3 bases from V and 5 bases from J; junction bases left unmatched: 5. There are 14 residues in the CDR3. The CDR3 sequence is CASSIKAGGNEQYF. For the CDR3, the DNA is TGTGCCAGTAGTATTAAAGCGGGGGGCAACGAGCAGTACTTC.

The chain recombines TRBV9 with TRBJ2-7; perhaps TRBD1 as D (5 bases). The CDR3 length is 14 residues. V was clipped by 4 bases and J by 4 bases, with 15 bases between them. Germline values: CDR1 SGDLS, CDR2 YYNGEE. CDR3 in DNA: TGTGCCAGCAGCCCCCCCGACAGACCGTACGAGCAGTACTTC. Translating it yields CASSPPDRPYEQYF.

This clone was detected only a few times. The chain employs TRBV9 and TRBJ1-2, with D unclear. The V and J ends lost 0 bases and 3 bases respectively, with 9 bases between them. Germline V gene lookup returns CDR1 SGDLS and CDR2 YYNGEE. The CDR3 totals 14 residues. The CDR3: CASSVALTDYGYTF. CDR3 in DNA: TGTGCCAGCAGCGTAGCTTTGACGGACTATGGCTACACCTTC.

J is TRBJ2-2 and V is TRBV29-1, with TRBD1 matching 10 bases. J lost 4 bases, V lost 5 bases, and 1 base had no gene match. The CDR3 loop spans 13 amino acids. CDR1 and CDR2 from the germline V gene are SQVTM and ANQGSEA. The CDR3: CSVRTGGTGELFF. In DNA form, the CDR3 reads TGCAGCGTTCGGACAGGGGGCACCGGGGAGCTGTTTTTT.

The CDR3 region is CASSLAGNTEAFF. CDR3 DNA: TGTGCCAGCAGCTTAGCGGGGAACACTGAAGCTTTCTTT. This rearrangement joins TRBV7-9 to TRBJ1-1; the D is unclear. CDR1 and CDR2 from the germline V gene are SEHNR and FQNEAQ (reference sequence). CDR3 size: 13 residues. The V gene lost 0 bases and the J gene lost 1 base, with 3 bases spanning the gap.

The V and J genes are TRBV6-5 and TRBJ2-7; the D gene is possibly TRBD1 (5 bases). The CDR3 is 12 amino acids. CDR1 and CDR2 (germline): MNHEY, SVGAGI. V was cut by 8 bases and J by 1 base, with 9 bases left in between. In nucleotides, the CDR3 is TGTGCCAGCCCTGACAGTTCCTACGAGCAGTACTTC. Translated: CASPDSSYEQYF.